This T cell receptor (beta chain) was retrieved from a study of long-term antiretroviral therapy in people with HIV. Study-wide points: ART adherence, viral resistance and therapy changes were not recorded. Collection spanned 2004 to 2017; ART regimens may be less effective than current ones.

Researchers report immunoSEQ v3.0 was run at survey level. TCRdb's copy holds only in-frame clones and misses some; the assay was immunoSEQ multiplex PCR. Counted here are fewer than 30,000 clones, about four fifths occurring once; the ten biggest clones make up 5.6%. In regard to this clone: Antigen: not known.

The CDR3 covers 18 residues. The germline V gene encodes CDR1 SGHRS and CDR2 YFSETQ. The V gene lost 0 bases and the J gene lost 0 bases, with 13 bases spanning the gap. The V and J genes are TRBV5-1 and TRBJ1-6; D gene uncertain. The specimen was unsorted PBMCs, collected 0.7 years before starting antiretroviral therapy. The origin of this receptor is a man in his thirties or forties with HIV. CDR3 nucleotides: TGCGCCAGCAGCTTGGCCCCCAGCGGGAACTCCTATAATTCACCCCTCCACTTT. Protein: CASSLAPSGNSYNSPLHF.